The 2 T cell receptor beta chains listed next were all sequenced from one sample in a study of blood T cell repertoires in COVID-19. TCRdb's copy holds only in-frame clones and misses some; the assay was immunoSEQ multiplex PCR. The sample has 200,000 to 250,000 clones, around 83% seen once; the top ten hold less than 3.5%. What was sequenced was peripheral blood. The source of these receptors is a young woman with acute or convalescent COVID-19.

The J gene is TRBJ2-7, the V gene TRBV27; 8 bases are shared with TRBD2. This CDR3 spans 15 amino acids. Unmatched junction bases numbered 9, after V lost 4 bases and J lost 4 bases. Germline lookup yields CDR1 MNHEY and CDR2 SMNVEV (reference sequence). CDR3 amino acids: CASSSSPGREYEQYF. The CDR3 DNA is TGTGCCAGCAGTTCTTCTCCCGGGAGGGAGTACGAGCAGTACTTC.

V usage is TRBV24-1 and J usage is TRBJ2-1; no firm D call. The V and J ends lost 3 bases and 8 bases respectively, with 16 bases between them. Per the germline V gene, CDR1 is KGHDR and CDR2 is SFDVKD. CDR3 length equals 15 residues. The CDR3 nucleotides read TGTGCCACCAGTGATCCCGGTGTCGCGCGCCATGAGCAGTTCTTC. It encodes CATSDPGVARHEQFF.